The 4 T cell receptor beta chains below all came from one sample that was sequenced in a study of shared clonotypes between healthy human individuals. Clones were read by immunoSEQ multiplex PCR, and TCRdb kept only the in-frame ones, dropping some. This table holds about 2.3 million clones, about nine tenths found once. The specimen was naive CD4+ T cells from PBMCs. Subset described: CD45RA+ positively selected. Receptor source: a man aged 18 to 29 in good health. Some clones in this sample may be carry-over from other donors' samples.

A remark on this clone: The sample contains more than one DNA sequence encoding this CDR3. The chain has TRBV29-1 and TRBJ1-1; D possibly corresponds to TRBD1 (6 bases). The CDR3 loop spans 13 amino acids. Germline values: CDR1 SQVTM, CDR2 ANQGSEA. Between the trimmed V and J ends, which lost 4 bases and 0 bases, there was a span of 9 bases. CDR3 DNA: TGCAGCGTTGTCGGACAGATGAACACTGAAGCTTTCTTT. Protein sequence: CSVVGQMNTEAFF.

This chain connects TRBV7-2 to TRBJ1-3; the D is unclear. Trimming stripped 5 bases from V and 2 bases from J, with 16 bases between. CDR1 and CDR2 from the germline V gene are SGHTA and FQGNSA. The length of the CDR3 is 16 residues. CDR3 protein: CASSPFNLATGNTIYF. The CDR3 coding sequence is TGTGCCAGCAGCCCATTCAACCTAGCTACTGGAAACACCATATATTTT. Together with reference TRBV7-2 and TRBJ1-3, the CDR3 gives the full variable domain: GAGVSQSPSNKVTEKGKDVELRCDPISGHTALYWYRQSLGQGLEFLIYFQGNSAPDKSGLPSDRFSAERTGGSVSTLTIQRTQQEDSAVYLCASSPFNLATGNTIYFGEGSWLTVV.

This clone was recorded only once. The genes are TRBV5-1 and TRBJ2-2; TRBD1 might be the D (6 bases). There are 15 residues in the CDR3. Trimming left V 0 bases short and J 4 bases short, with 10 bases between. Germline assignment: CDR1 SGHRS and CDR2 YFSETQ. The chain's CDR3 is CASSLDRVSTGELFF. In DNA form, the CDR3 reads TGCGCCAGCAGCTTGGACAGGGTGAGCACCGGGGAGCTGTTTTTT.

This clone was recorded a few times. The chain is built from TRBV7-9 and TRBJ1-1, with 8 bases identical to TRBD1. Germline V gene lookup returns CDR1 SEHNR and CDR2 FQNEAQ (reference sequence). CDR3 length: 14 amino acids. V lost 5 bases and J lost 3; bases outside the gene matches: 5. The DNA of the CDR3 is TGTGCCAGCAGCAACAGGGGGAGCTACACTGAAGCTTTCTTT. This gives the protein CASSNRGSYTEAFF.